These 21 T cell receptor beta chains were sequenced from one sample in a study of blood T cell repertoires in COVID-19 (dated by TCRdb to 2020 to 2021). The protocol used for the library was the immunoSEQ multiplex PCR assay. As stored in TCRdb, this immuneACCESS dataset retains in-frame rearrangements with V and J assigned. A fraction of the clones does not appear; measured against another copy, unresolved V genes explain less than half of the discrepancy, and the remainder lacks a known reason. Across this sample there are about 200,000 clones, with more than 70% seen only once. The ten largest clones represent approximately 7.4% of the sample. The specimen was PBMCs or T cells enriched from blood (not recorded which). These receptors came from a middle-aged woman with acute COVID-19.

The V and J genes are TRBV10-3 and TRBJ1-3; 7 bases fit TRBD1. Germline V gene sequence: CDR1 ENHRY, CDR2 SYGVKD. V lost 0 bases to trimming and J lost 6 bases; unmatched junction nucleotides: 5. The CDR3 sequence is 15 residues long. CDR3 region: CAISESYRGKNTIYF. Written as DNA, the CDR3 is TGTGCCATCAGTGAGTCGTACAGGGGTAAAAACACCATATATTTT.

The chain carries TRBV19 and TRBJ2-6, with 7 bases matching TRBD1. Germline CDR1 is LNHDA and CDR2 is SQIVND (reference sequence). This CDR3 region has 17 residues. Trimming removed 7 bases from V and 0 bases from J; junction bases left unmatched: 9. CDR3 sequence (DNA): TGTGCCAGTATTAGACAGGGTGTGATCTCTGGGGCCAACGTCCTGACTTTC. This sequence encodes CASIRQGVISGANVLTF.

The chain employs TRBV2 and TRBJ2-7; tentatively, D is TRBD2 (5 bases). The CDR3 is 12 residues long. V lost 3 bases to trimming and J lost 6 bases, with 9 bases between them. CDR1 SNHLY and CDR2 FYNNEI come from the germline V gene. DNA of the CDR3: TGTGCCAGCAGTGAGGTAGCGCCCGAGCAGTACTTC. It translates to CASSEVAPEQYF.

The genes are TRBV9 and TRBJ2-3, with 8 bases identical to TRBD2. The germline V gene encodes CDR1 SGDLS and CDR2 YYNGEE. This CDR3 is 16 amino acids long. V gave up 4 bases and J gave up 2 bases; unmatched junction bases: 9. The CDR3 sequence is CASSLGGGRDTDTQYF. CDR3 bases: TGTGCCAGCAGCCTCGGGGGGGGCAGGGACACAGATACGCAGTATTTT.

The chain links TRBV28 to TRBJ2-1; 8 bases agree with TRBD2. The J segment lost 5 bases and the V segment lost 2 bases, leaving 5 bases of the junction unmatched. The CDR3 is 15 residues long. CDR1 and CDR2 (germline): MDHEN, SYDVKM. The CDR3 nucleotides read TGTGCCAGCAGTTTACAAGCGGGGGCCAACAATGAGCAGTTCTTC. Its translation: CASSLQAGANNEQFF.

This clone has only a few counts. The rearrangement joins TRBV6-4 to TRBJ2-1; 13 positions match TRBD2. This CDR3 spans 16 amino acids. With V trimmed by 0 bases and J by 5 bases, 1 base remained unmatched. Germline CDR1 MRHNA, CDR2 SNTAGT. CDR3 sequence reads: CASSDSTSGGHNEQFF. As DNA, the CDR3 is TGTGCCAGCAGTGACTCGACTAGCGGGGGGCACAATGAGCAGTTCTTC.

The V call is TRBV19, the J call TRBJ2-5; tentatively, D is TRBD1 (6 bases). Per germline, CDR1 LNHDA and CDR2 SQIVND (reference sequence). Trimming took 3 bases from V and 2 from J, leaving 10 bases between them. This CDR3 comprises 14 residues. The CDR3 spells CASSMQGIQETQYF. In DNA, the CDR3 is TGTGCCAGTAGTATGCAGGGGATACAAGAGACCCAGTACTTC. Supplemented by reference TRBV19 and TRBJ2-5, the full variable domain reads DGGITQSPKYLFRKEGQNVTLSCEQNLNHDAMYWYRQDPGQGLRLIYYSQIVNDFQKGDIAEGYSVSREKKESFPLTVTSAQKNPTAFYLCASSMQGIQETQYFGPGTRLLVL.

The chain recombines TRBV19 with TRBJ1-4, with D possibly TRBD1 on 5 matching bases. Germline loops: CDR1 LNHDA, CDR2 SQIVND (reference sequence). Trimming pared 3 bases from V and 2 bases from J, leaving 22 bases between. CDR3 length: 19 amino acids. CDR3 protein: CASSIFGTPARATNEKLFF. The CDR3 coding sequence is TGTGCCAGTAGTATCTTCGGGACTCCCGCACGAGCGACTAATGAAAAACTGTTTTTT.

In the case of this clone: Different DNA sequences within this sample yield the same CDR3. The genes are TRBV28 and TRBJ1-1; no clear D gene. This CDR3 comprises 13 residues. Germline assignment: CDR1 MDHEN and CDR2 SYDVKM. V was clipped by 1 base and J by 1 base, with 4 bases between them. CDR3 sequence (DNA): TGTGCCAGCAGTTTATCCGGGAACACTGAAGCTTTCTTT. Its translation: CASSLSGNTEAFF. Together with reference TRBV28 and TRBJ1-1, the CDR3 gives the full variable domain: DVKVTQSSRYLVKRTGEKVFLECVQDMDHENMFWYRQDPGLGLRLIYFSYDVKMKEKGDIPEGYSVSREKKERFSLILESASTNQTSMYLCASSLSGNTEAFFGQGTRLTVV.

This clone has just one count. The chain is built from TRBV5-6 and TRBJ1-2, with D possibly matching TRBD1 (6 bases). The length of the CDR3 is 14 residues. Trimming removed 1 base from V and 3 bases from J, with 10 bases in between. Germline CDR1 is SGHDT and CDR2 is YYEEEE. The CDR3 region is CASSLNSGDYGYTF. CDR3 sequence (DNA): TGTGCCAGCAGCTTGAATTCAGGGGACTATGGCTACACCTTC.

V and J are TRBV11-2 and TRBJ2-2; D unclear. The ends were cut back, 2 bases at V and 0 bases at J, with 13 bases in the middle. This CDR3 is 17 amino acids long. Germline V gene sequence: CDR1 SGHAT, CDR2 FQNNGV. The CDR3 sequence is CASSLFYGTANTGELFF. CDR3 sequence (DNA): TGTGCCAGCAGCTTATTCTACGGTACTGCGAACACCGGGGAGCTGTTTTTT.

The chain couples TRBV27 to TRBJ2-7, with D unclear. The CDR3 spans 13 residues. V was shortened by 3 bases and J by 2 bases, with 8 bases between the two germline ends. Germline CDR1 is MNHEY and CDR2 is SMNVEV (reference sequence). The CDR3 DNA reads as TGTGCCAGCAGTTTCCGACACCCCTACGAGCAGTACTTC. Its translation: CASSFRHPYEQYF.

This clone was found many times. The chain links TRBV6-4 to TRBJ1-1, with 11 positions matching TRBD1. Germline CDR1 reads MRHNA; CDR2 reads SNTAGT. The CDR3 covers 14 residues. V shed 3 bases and J 10 bases; nucleotides not matched to a gene: 7. The CDR3 sequence: CASSEGTGGSPAFF. The CDR3 DNA follows: TGTGCCAGCAGTGAAGGGACAGGGGGGTCTCCAGCTTTCTTT.

Regarding this clone: Other nucleotide sequences in the sample specify the same CDR3. The CDR3 loop reads CASRGDRAYGYTF. The CDR3 DNA reads as TGTGCCAGCAGGGGCGACAGGGCCTATGGCTACACCTTC. The chain joins TRBV2 to TRBJ1-2; 7 bases map to TRBD1. V lost 6 bases, J lost 4 bases, and 5 bases stayed unmatched. The CDR3 sequence is 13 residues long. Per germline, CDR1 SNHLY and CDR2 FYNNEI.

V gene TRBV5-1 combines with J gene TRBJ2-3; D unclear. CDR1 is SGHRS, CDR2 YFSETQ, per germline. This CDR3 has 16 amino acids. V dropped 0 bases and J dropped 2 bases, with 13 bases sitting between them. The CDR3 DNA reads TGCGCCAGCAGCTTGGCCTTAGAACAGTTCACAGATACGCAGTATTTT. Residues: CASSLALEQFTDTQYF.

This clone was recorded a few times. The chain uses TRBV11-2 and TRBJ2-1; maybe TRBD2 (6 bases). V lost 2 bases, J lost 7 bases, and 15 bases lay in between. Germline CDR1 is SGHAT and CDR2 is FQNNGV. This CDR3 is built from 15 residues. The CDR3 coding sequence is TGTGCCAGCAGCTTACCCCCGGGACTCCTGAATGAGCAGTTCTTC. It yields the protein CASSLPPGLLNEQFF.

The chain carries TRBV29-1 and TRBJ2-1, with D hard to call. V was clipped by 3 bases and J by 6 bases, with 3 bases between them. This CDR3 is 10 amino acids long. The germline gives CDR1 SQVTM, CDR2 ANQGSEA. The CDR3 sequence is CSVDGNEQFF. As DNA, the CDR3 is TGCAGCGTTGACGGCAATGAGCAGTTCTTC.

The chain joins TRBV7-3 to TRBJ2-7; 8 positions match TRBD1. J lost 2 bases, V lost 2 bases, and 11 bases had no gene match. This CDR3 region has 17 residues. Germline values: CDR1 SGHTA, CDR2 FQGTGA. CDR3 nucleotides: TGTGCCAGCAGCTTATCCGGATGGGCAGGGGGCCCCTACGAGCAGTACTTC. Its protein is CASSLSGWAGGPYEQYF.

CDR3 in amino acids: CASSPGTTIYEQYF. The DNA of the CDR3 is TGTGCCAGCAGTCCCGGGACAACAATCTACGAGCAGTACTTC. V usage is TRBV2 and J usage is TRBJ2-7; perhaps TRBD1 as D (6 bases). Per germline, CDR1 SNHLY and CDR2 FYNNEI. The V end lost 5 bases, the J end lost 3 bases, and 14 bases lay between the germline ends. The CDR3 is made up of 14 amino acids.

This clone was recorded many times. J is TRBJ2-1 and V is TRBV30, with a weak D call TRBD1 (5 bases). This CDR3 spans 14 amino acids. Deletions cut 5 bases from V and 8 bases from J, with 19 bases between. CDR1 and CDR2 from the germline V gene are GTSNPN and SVGIG (reference sequence). The CDR3 nucleotides read TGTGCCTGGGGCAAAGGACAAATCAGGGATGAGCAGTTCTTC. Protein sequence: CAWGKGQIRDEQFF.

The chain uses TRBV29-1 and TRBJ2-5; D is undetermined. Between the trimmed V and J ends, which lost 0 bases and 9 bases, there was a span of 17 bases. From germline, CDR1 is SQVTM and CDR2 ANQGSEA. The CDR3 totals 14 residues. Here the CDR3 reads CSVEDADGIKAQYF. DNA of the CDR3: TGCAGCGTTGAAGATGCGGATGGAATTAAGGCCCAGTACTTC.